This T cell receptor beta chain was sequenced for a study of OX40 agonist ivuxolimab in advanced cancers. Overall study context: An agonistic human IgG2 monoclonal antibody against OX40 (CD134) was given. The study, taken as a whole, reports: Expanded peripheral T-cell antigen specificity went undetermined. CD8+ T cells showed, on average, more clonal expansion than CD4+ cells.

This clone has only one observation. The antigen is not known. The CDR3 is made up of 15 amino acids. Trimming cost V 3 bases and J 8 bases, with 20 bases left between them. CDR1 and CDR2 from the germline V gene are SGHNT and YYREEE (reference sequence). Measured with immunoSEQ multiplex PCR; TCRdb has only the in-frame clones, and not every one. The sample includes under 70,000 clones, about four fifths seen only once; the top ten take about 4.5%. Material: CD4+ or CD8+ T cells sorted from blood, obtained in a trial of the OX40 agonist ivuxolimab. The clonotype was recovered from an adult with an advanced solid tumor such as melanoma, head and neck, liver or kidney cancer. This rearrangement joins TRBV5-4 to TRBJ1-2; TRBD1 is a possible D gene (5 bases). This CDR3 is CASSSLREGIIGYTF. CDR3 sequence (DNA): TGTGCCAGCAGCTCCCTAAGGGAGGGGATCATCGGCTACACCTTC.